The 27 T cell receptor beta chains below all came from one sample that was sequenced in a study of T cells after yellow fever vaccination. TCRdb called the 5' RACE reads again in MiXCR, with one record for every CDR3 protein. Of under 55,000 distinct CDR3 sequences listed, less than 8.5% are singletons. The specimen was CD8+ T cells not binding an NS4B(214-222) dextramer, sorted from PBMCs, collected roughly 46 days after the first yellow fever vaccination. The source of these receptors is a man younger than 30 who received the YFV17D yellow fever vaccine.

The sample holds a few counts of this clonotype. The chain carries TRBV6-2 or TRBV6-3 and TRBJ2-1; 8 bases agree with TRBD2. The V gene's germline CDR1 is MNHEY and CDR2 SVGEGT. The trim removed 2 bases at V and 12 bases at J, leaving 9 bases unmatched. The CDR3 loop spans 14 amino acids. The CDR3 protein is CASSYRRGGLGQFF. The CDR3 nucleotides are TGTGCCAGCAGTTACAGACGGGGGGGCCTCGGGCAGTTCTTC.

In the case of this clonotype: Given a much more abundant clone one base away, this may be a read error. V usage is TRBV20-1 and J usage is TRBJ2-3; D is possibly TRBD1 or TRBD2 (5 bases each). Germline V gene sequence: CDR1 DFQATT, CDR2 SNEGSKA (reference sequence). V was pared by 7 bases and J by 12 bases, with 11 bases between. The CDR3 loop spans 9 amino acids. The CDR3 loop is CSGGIHQYF. The CDR3 nucleotides read TGCAGTGGGGGGATTCATCAGTATTTT.

The V gene is TRBV6-1, the J gene TRBJ2-3; 11 bases are a match to TRBD1. Trimming cost V 7 bases and J 6 bases; bases outside gene matches: 12. This CDR3 comprises 16 residues. Germline CDR1 is MNHNS and CDR2 is SASEGT. This CDR3 is CASMKEGTGGADTQYF. The CDR3 DNA reads as TGTGCCAGCATGAAAGAGGGGACAGGGGGTGCTGATACGCAGTATTTT.

In this sample, this clonotype turned up a few times. This rearrangement joins TRBV11-1 to TRBJ2-5; 10 bases are a match to TRBD1. The CDR3 totals 18 residues. The germline gives CDR1 SGHAT, CDR2 FQDESV (reference sequence). J gave up 1 base and V 6 bases, and 14 bases lay outside the gene matches. CDR3 DNA sequence: TGTGCCAGCAGTCCTAGCACCCGGACAGGGGGTTTCCAAGAGACCCAGTACTTC. Translation gives CASSPSTRTGGFQETQYF.

This sequence joins TRBV11-2 and TRBJ2-5, with a weak D call TRBD2 (5 bases). Looked up from germline, CDR1 is SGHAT and CDR2 is FQNNGV. Trimming removed 3 bases from V and 4 bases from J, with 18 bases in between. The CDR3 has 16 amino acids. The CDR3 sequence is CASSLDAGLPLETQYF. The CDR3 DNA reads TGTGCCAGCAGCTTGGATGCGGGCCTACCCCTAGAGACCCAGTACTTC.

This clonotype was recorded many times. J is TRBJ2-1 and V is TRBV7-7, with a possible D match to TRBD2 (5 bases). V lost 5 bases, J lost 5 bases, and 22 bases lay in between. The CDR3 loop spans 17 amino acids. CDR1 and CDR2 (germline): SSHAT, FNYEAQ (reference sequence). The CDR3 region is CASSPLRRYHGNNEQFF. CDR3 bases: TGTGCCAGCAGCCCACTTAGGCGATATCACGGGAACAATGAGCAGTTCTTC.

The chain employs TRBV5-4 and TRBJ2-1; 9 bases map to TRBD2. Germline V gives CDR1 SGHNT, CDR2 YYREEE (reference sequence). CDR3 length: 15 residues. With V trimmed by 5 bases and J by 8 bases, 11 bases remained unmatched. For the CDR3, the DNA is TGTGCCAGCAGGGCACCTGGCGGGGGGGCCGATGAGCAGTTCTTC. Translation: CASRAPGGGADEQFF.

Many counts were recorded for this clonotype. The chain has TRBV11-2 and TRBJ2-5; D is unresolved. The germline V gene encodes CDR1 SGHAT and CDR2 FQNNGV. The CDR3 length is 12 residues. Trimming pared 3 bases from V and 5 bases from J, leaving 7 bases between. The chain's CDR3 is CASSFRWETQYF. The DNA of the CDR3 is TGTGCCAGCAGCTTCCGGTGGGAGACCCAGTACTTC.

In its sample, this clonotype was seen many times. This chain links TRBV4-1 with TRBJ2-7; possible D gene TRBD1, 5 bases. Trimming took off 2 bases at V and 4 bases at J, with 9 bases between the two ends. Germline-derived CDR1 and CDR2 are MGHRA and YSYEKL. This CDR3 has 13 amino acids. CDR3 sequence: CASSQTQGYEQYF. CDR3 bases: TGCGCCAGCAGCCAAACCCAGGGTTACGAGCAGTACTTC.

V usage is TRBV4-3 and J usage is TRBJ1-1, with D possibly TRBD1 on 5 matching bases. The CDR3 has 15 amino acids. V was pared by 0 bases and J by 3 bases, with 11 bases between. Per germline, CDR1 LGHNA and CDR2 YSLEER. The CDR3 region is CASSQDPGLDTEAFF. The DNA for the CDR3 is TGCGCCAGCAGCCAAGACCCAGGGCTGGACACTGAAGCTTTCTTT.

This chain joins TRBV5-5 and TRBJ1-5; D is undetermined. Germline V gives CDR1 SGHKS, CDR2 YYEKEE (reference sequence). V lost 0 bases, J lost 4 bases, and 11 bases lay in between. This CDR3 has 15 amino acids. The CDR3 DNA reads as TGTGCCAGCAGCTTGGGACGGCAGGATAATCAGCCCCAGCATTTT. Its protein product is CASSLGRQDNQPQHF.

In this sample, this clonotype turned up a few times. This chain joins TRBV6-1 and TRBJ2-1; possible D gene TRBD2, 6 bases. CDR1 is MNHNS, CDR2 SASEGT, per germline. V gave up 6 bases and J gave up 3 bases, with 18 bases separating them. This CDR3 is built from 16 residues. For the CDR3, the DNA is TGTGCCAGCAGCCCCATATATCCGGGGGACTACAATGAGCAGTTCTTC. Its protein product is CASSPIYPGDYNEQFF.

This clonotype was recorded at least ten times. This chain connects TRBV7-8 to TRBJ2-1; D tentatively fits TRBD1 or TRBD2 (6 bases each). There are 17 residues in the CDR3. Trimming stripped 5 bases from V and 4 bases from J, with 21 bases between. Germline CDR1 and CDR2: SGHVS and FQNEAQ. CDR3 sequence reads: CASSGPGSGASYNEQFF. As DNA, the CDR3 is TGTGCCAGCAGCGGACCTGGGTCGGGGGCCTCGTACAATGAGCAGTTCTTC.

V usage is TRBV29-1 and J usage is TRBJ2-2; 7 bases match TRBD1. This CDR3 is 13 amino acids long. Germline V lookup: CDR1 SQVTM, CDR2 ANQGSEA. V lost 5 bases to trimming and J lost 3 bases; unmatched junction nucleotides: 3. Here the CDR3 DNA reads TGCAGCGTTTTAACAGGGGACACCGGGGAGCTGTTTTTT. Protein: CSVLTGDTGELFF.

Many counts were recorded for this clonotype. The rearrangement uses TRBV4-1 and TRBJ2-2; D call uncertain. Trimming removed 1 base at V and 7 bases at J, with 4 bases between. This CDR3 is built from 12 residues. CDR1 and CDR2 (germline): MGHRA, YSYEKL. The CDR3 DNA reads as TGCGCCAGCAGCCAAGTGCTCGGGGAGCTGTTTTTT. It yields the protein CASSQVLGELFF.

This clonotype was counted many times. The V gene is TRBV7-2, the J gene TRBJ2-3, with TRBD2 matching 7 bases. CDR1 and CDR2 from the germline V gene are SGHTA and FQGNSA. Losses at the gene ends were 5 bases for V and 5 bases for J; bases not matched to a gene: 13. The CDR3 consists of 16 residues. The chain's CDR3 is CASSGSKERGLDTQYF. For the CDR3, the DNA is TGTGCCAGCAGCGGGTCGAAGGAGCGGGGATTAGATACGCAGTATTTT.

The chain combines TRBV20-1 with TRBJ1-5, with D perhaps TRBD1 (5 bases). Germline V CDR1 and CDR2: DFQATT, SNEGSKA (reference sequence). Trimming took 0 bases from V and 9 from J, leaving 15 bases between them. CDR3 length equals 14 residues. CDR3 sequence: CSARDLEGLGPQHF. The CDR3 region has the DNA TGCAGTGCTAGAGATCTCGAGGGACTTGGGCCCCAGCATTTT.

On this clonotype itself: This could be a read error, since a much larger clone is one nucleotide away. The chain recombines TRBV7-8 with TRBJ2-7, with D hard to call. CDR1 and CDR2 from the germline V gene are SGHVS and FQNEAQ. CDR3 length: 12 residues. This CDR3 reads CTSSLVGYEQYF. DNA of the CDR3: TGTACCAGCAGCTTAGTGGGCTACGAGCAGTACTTC.

The table lists this clonotype with many counts. V and J are TRBV20-1 and TRBJ1-1, with TRBD1 as a possible D gene (5 bases). The CDR3 runs to 13 residues. CDR1 is DFQATT, CDR2 SNEGSKA, per germline (reference sequence). CDR3 DNA: TGCAGGGCGGTATCGCAGGGTTACACTGAAGCTTTCTTT. Its translation: CRAVSQGYTEAFF.

Only a few counts were recorded for this clonotype. The rearrangement joins TRBV12-3 or TRBV12-4 to TRBJ2-1; tentatively, D is TRBD2 (6 bases). This CDR3 spans 17 amino acids. V dropped 3 bases and J dropped 4 bases, with 19 bases sitting between them. DNA for the CDR3: TGTGCCAGCAGTTTTTCCCCCGGGCTAGCGTTTTACAATGAGCAGTTCTTC. Protein product: CASSFSPGLAFYNEQFF.

The genes are TRBV9 and TRBJ2-1; the D is unclear. The germline CDR1 and CDR2 sequences are SGDLS and YYNGEE. Trimming took off 0 bases at V and 9 bases at J, with 7 bases between the two ends. The CDR3 is made up of 12 amino acids. CDR3 DNA sequence: TGTGCCAGCAGCGTAGGTTTCGGTGAGCAGTTCTTC. It specifies CASSVGFGEQFF.

This clonotype has ten or more counts. The chain couples TRBV18 to TRBJ2-6; 7 nucleotides line up with TRBD2. V shed 6 bases, J shed 5 bases, and the junction held 7 bases outside the gene matches. Per germline, CDR1 KGHSH and CDR2 LQKENI. The CDR3 covers 15 residues. The CDR3 loop reads CASSRGVQRANVLTF. The CDR3 DNA sequence: TGTGCCAGCTCTCGGGGGGTGCAGAGGGCCAACGTCCTGACTTTC.

This clonotype has more than one count but fewer than ten. CDR3 coding DNA: TGTGCCAGCAGCTTAGTTCTAGCGGAAGAGACCCAGTACTTC. As protein: CASSLVLAEETQYF. The chain links TRBV7-7 to TRBJ2-5; the match to TRBD2 covers 7 bases. Germline values: CDR1 SSHAT, CDR2 FNYEAQ (reference sequence). This CDR3 is built from 14 residues. The junction had 2 bases not matched to a gene; V was cut back by 1 base and J by 3 bases.

This clonotype was observed a few times. The chain employs TRBV7-8 and TRBJ2-7; D perhaps matches TRBD2 (5 bases). This CDR3 region has 13 residues. The ends were cut back, 5 bases at V and 0 bases at J, with 8 bases in the middle. Germline V gene lookup returns CDR1 SGHVS and CDR2 FQNEAQ. The CDR3 DNA follows: TGTGCCAGCAGCCACACTAGCTCCTACGAGCAGTACTTC. Translation gives CASSHTSSYEQYF.

This clonotype was recorded many times. The CDR3 loop reads CASKVGIDNSPLHF. CDR3 nucleotide sequence: TGTGCCAGCAAAGTCGGGATAGATAATTCACCCCTCCACTTT. The chain uses TRBV27 and TRBJ1-6, with D uncertain. CDR1 and CDR2 from the germline V gene are MNHEY and SMNVEV (reference sequence). The length of the CDR3 is 14 residues. Between the trimmed V and J ends, which lost 7 bases and 5 bases, there was a span of 12 bases.

This chain connects TRBV4-2 to TRBJ2-1, with 10 bases lining up with TRBD2. The CDR3 runs to 17 residues. V gave up 0 bases and J gave up 7 bases; unmatched junction bases: 9. CDR1 is LGHNA, CDR2 YNFKEQ, per germline. The CDR3 spells CASSQDPPSGGGNEQFF. The DNA of the CDR3 is TGTGCCAGCAGCCAAGATCCCCCCAGCGGGGGGGGGAATGAGCAGTTCTTC.

In this sample, this clonotype turned up many times. The chain joins TRBV27 to TRBJ2-7; a possible D gene is TRBD1 (5 bases). With 3 bases removed from V and 6 bases from J, the gap between germline ends came to 9 bases. CDR1 MNHEY and CDR2 SMNVEV come from the germline V gene (reference sequence). CDR3 length: 12 amino acids. CDR3 sequence reads: CASSLPGSEQYF. The DNA for the CDR3 is TGTGCCAGCAGTTTGCCAGGGTCCGAGCAGTACTTC.